This TCR beta chain came from a study of cytomegalovirus exposure and HLA in healthy donors. Whole-study results and caveats: There were some public TCRs occurring in many donors, but most TCR sequences were rare. A later analysis linked a missense variant in DCLRE1C to the trimming of TCR beta V and J genes. Among CMV-associated TCR beta chains, most appeared HLA-restricted in a later analysis.

The PCR was carried out with 60 Vbeta primers and 13 Jbeta primers. The data were produced by immunoSEQ multiplex PCR, yet TCRdb's version contains in-frame clones alone and is incomplete. The sample has 84,000 or so clones, approximately 71% seen once. Notes on this clone: Its antigen is currently unknown.

V dropped 3 bases and J dropped 4; count of bases not matched to a gene: 15. CDR1 is GTSNPN, CDR2 SVGIG, per germline (reference sequence). This CDR3 region has 17 residues. Sequencing was carried out using PBMCs. This chain links TRBV30 with TRBJ1-1; 9 nucleotides line up with TRBD1. The clonotype was recovered from a man younger than 40 in good health and CMV-seronegative. The CDR3 sequence: CAWSREGQGWLGTEAFF. CDR3 coding DNA: TGTGCCTGGAGCAGAGAGGGACAGGGTTGGTTGGGCACTGAAGCTTTCTTT.